One sample yielded the 28 T cell receptor beta chains listed below, sequenced in a study of blood T cells in healthy people across ages (dated by TCRdb to between 2015 and 2017). Library construction relied on 5' RACE. Instrument used: Illumina HiSeq 2500. A second PCR of roughly 7 to 11 cycles was performed with a sample-barcoded 5' primer and a J-beta primer mix. The public sequencing data were trimmed at Q25 with fastp and processed into clonotypes with MiXCR by TCRdb, which kept only in-frame beta chains. Duplicate CDR3 protein sequences are folded into a single record with the most common DNA and genes. The sample contains over a million distinct CDR3 sequences, 59% of them found a single time. The ten largest clones capture 6.5% to 8.5% of the sample. Sequencing was done on a sample of blood. Source of these receptors: a man between 18 and 35 years old in good health.

The chain recombines TRBV2 with TRBJ2-7, with 7 nucleotides matching TRBD2. Germline V gene lookup returns CDR1 SNHLY and CDR2 FYNNEI. The CDR3 runs 12 residues. With 7 bases clipped from V and 5 bases from J, the junction kept 5 bases outside the gene matches. The CDR3 reads CASIKSGNEQYF. DNA for the CDR3: TGTGCCAGCATTAAGAGCGGGAACGAGCAGTACTTC.

Only a few counts were recorded for this clonotype. The chain carries TRBV11-2 and TRBJ2-7; 7 nucleotides agree with TRBD1. The CDR3 loop spans 17 amino acids. Germline CDR1 is SGHAT and CDR2 is FQNNGV. V was clipped by 1 base and J by 4 bases; unmatched bases: 13. The CDR3 DNA reads TGTGCCAGCAGCTTAGCCGACAGGGCTATACCTCAATACGAGCAGTACTTC. As protein: CASSLADRAIPQYEQYF.

This clonotype was seen only a few times. The genes are TRBV6-5 and TRBJ2-1, with 7 bases fitting TRBD1. Germline values: CDR1 MNHEY, CDR2 SVGAGI. The V gene end was trimmed by 2 bases and the J gene end by 6 bases; junction bases not matched to a gene: 4. The CDR3 runs 14 residues. The CDR3 here is CASSYRDSSNEQFF. CDR3 DNA: TGTGCCAGCAGTTACCGGGACAGTTCCAATGAGCAGTTCTTC.

This chain uses TRBV5-5 with TRBJ2-4; tentatively, D is TRBD1 (7 bases). The CDR3 sequence is 15 residues long. Germline CDR1 reads SGHKS; CDR2 reads YYEKEE (reference sequence). Trimming removed 3 bases from V and 7 bases from J, with 17 bases in between. Written as DNA, the CDR3 is TGTGCCAGCAGCTCCCCGTGGAGGGGGCTGAACATTCAGTACTTC. The encoded protein is CASSSPWRGLNIQYF.

As regards this clonotype: A read error may produce the germline difference seen at one junction end. J is TRBJ1-1 and V is TRBV5-1; no firm D call. This CDR3 contains 15 residues. Germline lookup yields CDR1 SGHRS and CDR2 YFSETQ. In DNA form, the CDR3 reads TGCGCCAGCAGGGTAGGACGGACGATGAACGCTGAAGCTTTCTTT. Translation: CASRVGRTMNAEAFF.

The V and J genes are TRBV7-2 and TRBJ1-5; D is uncertain. The CDR3 is 16 amino acids. Trimming removed 1 base at V and 0 bases at J, with 10 bases between. CDR1 is SGHTA and CDR2 is FQGNSA in the germline V gene. The CDR3 region is CASSLVAADSNQPQHF. The CDR3 DNA sequence: TGTGCCAGCAGCTTAGTAGCGGCAGATAGCAATCAGCCCCAGCATTTT. Filled out from reference TRBV7-2 and TRBJ1-5, the complete variable domain reads GAGVSQSPSNKVTEKGKDVELRCDPISGHTALYWYRQSLGQGLEFLIYFQGNSAPDKSGLPSDRFSAERTGGSVSTLTIQRTQQEDSAVYLCASSLVAADSNQPQHFGDGTRLSIL.

This clonotype showed up just a few times. The chain combines TRBV20-1 with TRBJ2-7, with D tentatively TRBD1 (5 bases). V lost 4 bases and J lost 5, with 18 bases in between. CDR3 length equals 14 residues. From germline, CDR1 is DFQATT and CDR2 SNEGSKA (reference sequence). CDR3 nucleotides: TGCAGTGCTACCCAAGGGGATGTAGGCCACGAGCAGTACTTC. Protein product: CSATQGDVGHEQYF.

The V and J genes are TRBV4-1 and TRBJ1-2; D gene unclear. CDR3 length equals 14 residues. With 0 bases removed from V and 3 bases from J, the gap between germline ends came to 8 bases. The germline CDR1 and CDR2 sequences are MGHRA and YSYEKL. In DNA form, the CDR3 reads TGCGCCAGCAGCCAAGACGGATCTCACTATGGCTACACCTTC. Translation: CASSQDGSHYGYTF.

The V and J genes are TRBV6-5 and TRBJ2-1; maybe TRBD1 (6 bases). This CDR3 spans 13 amino acids. Germline loops: CDR1 MNHEY, CDR2 SVGAGI. Between the trimmed V and J ends, which lost 5 bases and 10 bases, there was a span of 15 bases. The CDR3 sequence: CASSPGHPYEQFF. For the CDR3, the DNA is TGTGCCAGCAGTCCGGGACATCCCTACGAGCAGTTCTTC.

This clonotype came up a few times. V usage is TRBV4-2 and J usage is TRBJ2-3; TRBD1 aligns across 7 bases. Trimming cost V 1 base and J 4 bases; bases outside gene matches: 14. Per germline, CDR1 LGHNA and CDR2 YNFKEQ. There are 18 residues in the CDR3. Here the CDR3 DNA reads TGTGCCAGCAGCCAAGCTCCCGGAACAGGGGAGAAAGCAGATACGCAGTATTTT. Translating it yields CASSQAPGTGEKADTQYF.

Only one count was recorded for this clonotype. This chain links TRBV5-6 with TRBJ1-2; 8 nucleotides line up with TRBD1. Germline V gene sequence: CDR1 SGHDT, CDR2 YYEEEE. V lost 4 bases, J lost 6 bases, and 5 bases stayed unmatched. The CDR3 consists of 13 residues. Here the CDR3 DNA reads TGTGCCAGCAGCGCTTTGACAGGGGATGGCTACACCTTC. It is translated as CASSALTGDGYTF. Together with reference TRBV5-6 and TRBJ1-2, the CDR3 gives the full variable domain: DAGVTQSPTHLIKTRGQQVTLRCSPKSGHDTVSWYQQALGQGPQFIFQYYEEEERQRGNFPDRFSGHQFPNYSSELNVNALLLGDSALYLCASSALTGDGYTFGSGTRLTVV.

The chain has TRBV6-2 or TRBV6-3 and TRBJ1-5; no firm D call. Looked up from germline, CDR1 is MNHEY and CDR2 is SVGEGT. Trimming removed 4 bases from V and 3 bases from J, with 10 bases in between. The CDR3 covers 14 residues. CDR3 sequence reads: CASSSERSNQPQHF. The CDR3 nucleotides are TGTGCCAGCAGTTCGGAGCGATCCAATCAGCCCCAGCATTTT.

This clonotype is a singleton in its sample. The chain joins TRBV3-1 to TRBJ1-6; no clear D gene. Germline V gives CDR1 LGHDT, CDR2 YNNKEL (reference sequence). There are 14 residues in the CDR3. Trimming removed 4 bases from V and 6 bases from J, with 10 bases in between. The CDR3 loop is CASSPGVSNSPLHF. The CDR3 coding sequence is TGTGCCAGCAGCCCCGGGGTCAGTAATTCACCCCTCCACTTT.

The chain joins TRBV6-6 to TRBJ2-1; D uncertain. V dropped 3 bases and J dropped 8 bases, with 14 bases sitting between them. The germline gives CDR1 MNHNY, CDR2 SVGAGI (reference sequence). The CDR3 is made up of 14 amino acids. The CDR3 spells CASSYAIREYEQFF. The CDR3 DNA sequence: TGTGCCAGCAGTTATGCCATAAGGGAATATGAGCAGTTCTTC.

V usage is TRBV4-2 and J usage is TRBJ2-1; 8 positions agree with TRBD2. From germline, CDR1 is LGHNA and CDR2 YNFKEQ. Germline trimming cut 4 bases from V and 2 bases from J; bases unmatched to any gene: 4. This CDR3 region has 15 residues. This chain's CDR3 is CASSRGLAPYNEQFF. Here the CDR3 DNA reads TGTGCCAGCAGCCGAGGACTAGCCCCCTACAATGAGCAGTTCTTC.

This rearrangement joins TRBV25-1 to TRBJ1-3; D gene unclear. V shed 1 base and J shed 8 bases, with 9 bases lying between them. This CDR3 has 13 amino acids. The germline V gene encodes CDR1 MGHDK and CDR2 SYGVNS. The CDR3 sequence is CASSESPRDTIYF. DNA for the CDR3: TGTGCCAGCAGTGAATCTCCGAGGGACACCATATATTTT.

The rearrangement links TRBV29-1 to TRBJ2-5, with D perhaps TRBD1 or TRBD2 (5 bases each). This CDR3 contains 13 residues. Trimming took off 2 bases at V and 3 bases at J, with 10 bases between the two ends. Germline CDR1 and CDR2: SQVTM and ANQGSEA. The CDR3 bases are TGCAGCGTTGAACCTGGGGGAAAAGAGACCCAGTACTTC. This gives the protein CSVEPGGKETQYF.

The chain uses TRBV6-2 or TRBV6-3 and TRBJ2-3; 8 bases match TRBD2. V was clipped by 2 bases and J by 1 base; unmatched bases: 5. This CDR3 spans 16 amino acids. CDR1 and CDR2 from the germline V gene are MNHEY and SVGEGT. Here the CDR3 reads CASSYGAGGRTDTQYF. The CDR3, as DNA: TGTGCCAGCAGTTACGGGGCGGGGGGTCGCACAGATACGCAGTATTTT.

V and J are TRBV20-1 and TRBJ1-1, with unresolved D. The germline V gene has CDR1 DFQATT and CDR2 SNEGSKA (reference sequence). The CDR3 is made up of 13 amino acids. The V end lost 3 bases, the J end lost 0 bases, and 8 bases lay between the germline ends. This CDR3 reads CSASGDLNTEAFF. The CDR3 coding sequence is TGCAGTGCTAGCGGGGATCTGAACACTGAAGCTTTCTTT.

The chain couples TRBV29-1 to TRBJ2-2; D is unclear. The CDR3 length is 15 residues. V dropped 1 base and J dropped 1 base, with 10 bases sitting between them. Germline values: CDR1 SQVTM, CDR2 ANQGSEA. CDR3 protein: CSVEAMGKNTGELFF. CDR3 nucleotides: TGCAGCGTTGAAGCCATGGGAAAGAACACCGGGGAGCTGTTTTTT.

The chain has TRBV28 and TRBJ1-2; no clear D gene. The CDR3 sequence is 15 residues long. Trimming removed 7 bases at V and 1 base at J, with 16 bases between. The V gene's germline CDR1 is MDHEN and CDR2 SYDVKM. The CDR3 coding sequence is TGTGCCAGCATTACCTCTCAGGACGGTAACTATGGCTACACCTTC. It translates to CASITSQDGNYGYTF.

In this sample, this clonotype turned up many times. The chain employs TRBV6-2 or TRBV6-3 and TRBJ2-7; TRBD1 matches 7 bases. The V and J ends lost 5 bases and 1 base, in that order; junction bases with no gene match: 2. The CDR3 is 13 amino acids. The germline gives CDR1 MNHEY, CDR2 SVGEGT. The CDR3 coding sequence is TGTGCCAGCAGTAGGGGGCCGTCCTACGAGCAGTACTTC. As protein: CASSRGPSYEQYF.

The CDR3 DNA is TGCAGTGCTACAGGACTAGCGGAGGAGACCCAGTTCTTC. This translates into CSATGLAEETQFF. The J gene is TRBJ2-1, the V gene TRBV20-1, with TRBD2 matching 10 bases. In germline, CDR1 is DFQATT, CDR2 SNEGSKA (reference sequence). Trimming cost V 4 bases and J 13 bases; bases outside gene matches: 10. This CDR3 has 13 amino acids.

This clonotype came up once. This rearrangement joins TRBV12-3 or TRBV12-4 to TRBJ2-5; D not certain. With 4 bases removed from V and 5 bases from J, the gap between germline ends came to 17 bases. The CDR3 length is 15 residues. CDR3 in DNA: TGTGCCAGCAGTTATCAGCCCCCTTTGGGGGAGACCCAGTACTTC. It is translated as CASSYQPPLGETQYF.

The chain has TRBV6-2 or TRBV6-3 and TRBJ2-7; a weak D match, TRBD1 (6 bases). Trimming cost V 5 bases and J 11 bases, with 22 bases left between them. The CDR3 length is 14 residues. The V gene's germline CDR1 is MNHEY and CDR2 SVGEGT. The CDR3 sequence: CASSLQGLGLEEYF. The CDR3, as DNA: TGTGCCAGCAGTCTACAGGGTCTCGGGCTGGAAGAGTACTTC.

This clonotype has a handful of counts. The genes are TRBV20-1 and TRBJ2-7; 11 bases line up with TRBD2. V lost 5 bases to trimming and J lost 0 bases; unmatched junction nucleotides: 3. CDR1 DFQATT and CDR2 SNEGSKA come from the germline V gene (reference sequence). The CDR3 spans 14 residues. The CDR3 DNA reads TGCAGTGCTCTGGGACTAGCGGCCTCCTACGAGCAGTACTTC. Protein: CSALGLAASYEQYF.

There are a few counts of this clonotype. V usage is TRBV7-2 and J usage is TRBJ1-2; TRBD1 is a possible D gene (5 bases). V dropped 4 bases and J dropped 3 bases, with 9 bases sitting between them. This CDR3 spans 13 amino acids. Per the germline V gene, CDR1 is SGHTA and CDR2 is FQGNSA. For the CDR3, the DNA is TGTGCCAGCAGCTCCGGGGCCGACTATGGCTACACCTTC. It yields the protein CASSSGADYGYTF.

This clonotype was counted a few times. The chain has TRBV29-1 and TRBJ2-7; TRBD1 matches at 12 bases. This CDR3 contains 15 residues. CDR1 and CDR2 from the germline V gene are SQVTM and ANQGSEA. V was pared by 7 bases and J by 5 bases, with 12 bases of the junction left unmatched. The CDR3 region has the DNA TGCAGCGCCGATGCCGGGACAGGGGGCAGAGACGAGCAGTACTTC. As protein: CSADAGTGGRDEQYF.